Reported below is one T cell receptor beta chain. What it binds is unknown. The germline V gene has CDR1 SGHRS and CDR2 YFSETQ. The CDR3 runs to 14 residues. V lost 0 bases and J lost 0, with 6 bases in between. This specimen comes from a study of PD-1 blockade in classical Hodgkin lymphoma. Study at large: It was nivolumab at 3 mg/kg, given intravenously every 2 weeks, that patients received.

Relapses following autologous stem cell transplantation were seen in all patients, with brentuximab vedotin exposure varying. The assay was immunoSEQ multiplex PCR, and TCRdb's table has in-frame clones only and misses some. The sample includes about 13,000 clones, about 90% of them seen just once. Study-wide points: Patients who initiated nivolumab within 1 year of ASCT were excluded. Reports indicated that newly diagnosed patients had lower baseline TCR diversity than healthy donors did.

This receptor was taken from a human donor with classical Hodgkin lymphoma. The chain links TRBV5-1 to TRBJ1-1; no definite D call. This specimen consisted of peripheral blood mononuclear cells (PBMCs), obtained at baseline. CDR3 protein: CASSLVYMNTEAFF. The CDR3 DNA reads TGCGCCAGCAGCTTGGTCTACATGAACACTGAAGCTTTCTTT.